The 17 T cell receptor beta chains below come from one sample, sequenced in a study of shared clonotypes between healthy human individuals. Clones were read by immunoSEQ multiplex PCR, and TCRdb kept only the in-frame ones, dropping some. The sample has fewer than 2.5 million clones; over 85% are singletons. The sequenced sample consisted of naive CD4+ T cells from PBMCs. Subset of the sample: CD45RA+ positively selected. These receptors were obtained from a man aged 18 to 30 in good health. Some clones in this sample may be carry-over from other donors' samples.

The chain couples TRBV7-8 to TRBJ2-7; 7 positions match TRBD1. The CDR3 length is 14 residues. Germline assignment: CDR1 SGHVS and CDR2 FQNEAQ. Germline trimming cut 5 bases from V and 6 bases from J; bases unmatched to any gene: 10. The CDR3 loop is CASSPRTGESEQYF. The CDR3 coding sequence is TGTGCCAGCAGCCCGAGGACAGGAGAATCCGAGCAGTACTTC.

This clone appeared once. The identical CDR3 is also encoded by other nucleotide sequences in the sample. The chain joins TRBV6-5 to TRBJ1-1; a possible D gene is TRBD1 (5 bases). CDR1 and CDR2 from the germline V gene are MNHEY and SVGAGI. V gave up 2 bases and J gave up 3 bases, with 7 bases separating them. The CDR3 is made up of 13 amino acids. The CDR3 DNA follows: TGTGCCAGCAGTTACGGGGGGTACACTGAAGCTTTCTTT. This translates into CASSYGGYTEAFF.

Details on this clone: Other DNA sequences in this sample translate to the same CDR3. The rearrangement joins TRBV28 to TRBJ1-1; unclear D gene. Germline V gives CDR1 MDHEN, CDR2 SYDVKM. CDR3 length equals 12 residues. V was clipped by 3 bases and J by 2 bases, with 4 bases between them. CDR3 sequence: CASSFINTEAFF. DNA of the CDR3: TGTGCCAGCAGTTTCATAAACACTGAAGCTTTCTTT.

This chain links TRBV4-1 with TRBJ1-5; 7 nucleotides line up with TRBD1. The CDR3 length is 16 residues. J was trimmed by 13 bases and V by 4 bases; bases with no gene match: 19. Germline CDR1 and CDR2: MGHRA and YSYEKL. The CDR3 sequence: CASSLTLTGETHYQHF. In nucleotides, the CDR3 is TGCGCCAGCAGCCTTACCCTAACAGGGGAGACGCATTATCAGCATTTT.

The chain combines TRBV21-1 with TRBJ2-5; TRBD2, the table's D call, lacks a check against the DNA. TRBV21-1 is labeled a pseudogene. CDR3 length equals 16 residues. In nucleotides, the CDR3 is TGTGCCAGCAGCAAAACCTTGACTACGACCCAAGAGACCCAGTACTTC. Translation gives CASSKTLTTTQETQYF.

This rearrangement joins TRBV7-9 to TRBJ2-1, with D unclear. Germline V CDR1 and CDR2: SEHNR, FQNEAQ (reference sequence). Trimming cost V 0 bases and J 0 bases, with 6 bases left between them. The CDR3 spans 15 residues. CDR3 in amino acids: CASSLAISSYNEQFF. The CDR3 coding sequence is TGTGCCAGCAGCTTAGCCATCAGCTCCTACAATGAGCAGTTCTTC. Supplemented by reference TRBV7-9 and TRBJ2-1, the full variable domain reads DTGVSQNPRHKITKRGQNVTFRCDPISEHNRLYWYRQTLGQGPEFLTYFQNEAQLEKSRLLSDRFSAERPKGSFSTLEIQRTEQGDSAMYLCASSLAISSYNEQFFGPGTRLTVL.

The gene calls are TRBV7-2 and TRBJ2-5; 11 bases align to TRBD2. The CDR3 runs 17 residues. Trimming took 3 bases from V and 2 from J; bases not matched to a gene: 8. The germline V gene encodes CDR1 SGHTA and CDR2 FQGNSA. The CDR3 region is CASSFITGLAEQETQYF. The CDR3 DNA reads TGTGCCAGCAGCTTTATCACGGGACTAGCGGAGCAAGAGACCCAGTACTTC. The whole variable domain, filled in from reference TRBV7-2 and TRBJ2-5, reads GAGVSQSPSNKVTEKGKDVELRCDPISGHTALYWYRQSLGQGLEFLIYFQGNSAPDKSGLPSDRFSAERTGGSVSTLTIQRTQQEDSAVYLCASSFITGLAEQETQYFGPGTRLLVL.

CDR3 amino acids: CAISNSGGGNTIYF. The CDR3 region has the DNA TGTGCCATCAGCAATTCAGGCGGTGGAAACACCATATATTTT. The rearrangement uses TRBV10-3 and TRBJ1-3; D unclear. This CDR3 spans 14 amino acids. Per germline, CDR1 ENHRY and CDR2 SYGVKD. Trimming removed 6 bases at V and 3 bases at J, with 12 bases between.

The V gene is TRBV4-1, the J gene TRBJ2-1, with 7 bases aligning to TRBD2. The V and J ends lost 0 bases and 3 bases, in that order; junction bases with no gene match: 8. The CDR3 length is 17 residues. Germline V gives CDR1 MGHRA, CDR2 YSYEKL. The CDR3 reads CASSQDPGGSLYNEQFF. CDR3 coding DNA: TGCGCCAGCAGCCAAGATCCTGGCGGGAGTCTCTACAATGAGCAGTTCTTC.

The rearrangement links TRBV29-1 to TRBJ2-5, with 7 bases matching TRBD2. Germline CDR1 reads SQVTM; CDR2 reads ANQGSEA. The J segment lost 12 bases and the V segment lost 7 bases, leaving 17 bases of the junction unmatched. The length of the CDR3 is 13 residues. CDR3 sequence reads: CSASREGQLGEYF. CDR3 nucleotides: TGCAGCGCATCGAGGGAGGGCCAACTAGGGGAGTACTTC.

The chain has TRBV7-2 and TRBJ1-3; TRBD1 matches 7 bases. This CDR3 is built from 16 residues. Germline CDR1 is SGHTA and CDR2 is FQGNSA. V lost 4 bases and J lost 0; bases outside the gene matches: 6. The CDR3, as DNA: TGTGCCAGCAGCTGGACCAGGACAGGCTCTGGAAACACCATATATTTT. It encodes CASSWTRTGSGNTIYF.

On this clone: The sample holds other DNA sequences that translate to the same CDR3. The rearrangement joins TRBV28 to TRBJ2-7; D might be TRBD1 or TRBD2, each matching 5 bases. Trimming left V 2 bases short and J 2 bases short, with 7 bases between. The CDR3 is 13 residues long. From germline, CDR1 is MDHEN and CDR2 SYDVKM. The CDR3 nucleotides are TGTGCCAGCAGTTTAGAGGGACCCTACGAGCAGTACTTC. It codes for CASSLEGPYEQYF.

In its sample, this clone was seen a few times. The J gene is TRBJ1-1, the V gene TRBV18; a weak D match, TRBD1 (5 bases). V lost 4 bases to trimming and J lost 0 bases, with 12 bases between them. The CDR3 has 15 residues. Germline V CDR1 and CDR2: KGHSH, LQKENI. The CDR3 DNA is TGTGCCAGCTCACTAACGGGGCAGGTGAACACTGAAGCTTTCTTT. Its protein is CASSLTGQVNTEAFF.

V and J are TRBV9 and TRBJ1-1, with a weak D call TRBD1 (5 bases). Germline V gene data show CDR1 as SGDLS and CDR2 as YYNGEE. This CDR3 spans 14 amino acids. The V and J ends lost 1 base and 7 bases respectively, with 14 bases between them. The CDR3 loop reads CASSVNSGSGEAFF. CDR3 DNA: TGTGCCAGCAGCGTAAATTCAGGGTCGGGTGAAGCTTTCTTT.

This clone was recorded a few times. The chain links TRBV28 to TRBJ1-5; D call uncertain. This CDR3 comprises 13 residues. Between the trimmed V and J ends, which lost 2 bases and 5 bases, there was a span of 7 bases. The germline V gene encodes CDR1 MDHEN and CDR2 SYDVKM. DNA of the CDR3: TGTGCCAGCAGTTTAGGTCGAGATCAGCCCCAGCATTTT. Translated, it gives CASSLGRDQPQHF.

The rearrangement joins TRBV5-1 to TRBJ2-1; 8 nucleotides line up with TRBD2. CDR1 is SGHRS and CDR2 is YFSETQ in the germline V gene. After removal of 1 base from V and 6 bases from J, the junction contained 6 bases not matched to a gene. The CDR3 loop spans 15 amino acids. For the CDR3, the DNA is TGCGCCAGCAGCTTGTTTAGCGGGAATGGCAATGAGCAGTTCTTC. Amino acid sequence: CASSLFSGNGNEQFF.

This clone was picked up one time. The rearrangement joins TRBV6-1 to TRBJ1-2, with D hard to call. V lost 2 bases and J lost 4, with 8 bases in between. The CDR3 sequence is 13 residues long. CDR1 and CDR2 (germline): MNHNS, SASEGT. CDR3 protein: CASSEYGIYGYTF. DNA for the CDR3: TGTGCCAGCAGTGAATACGGCATCTATGGCTACACCTTC.